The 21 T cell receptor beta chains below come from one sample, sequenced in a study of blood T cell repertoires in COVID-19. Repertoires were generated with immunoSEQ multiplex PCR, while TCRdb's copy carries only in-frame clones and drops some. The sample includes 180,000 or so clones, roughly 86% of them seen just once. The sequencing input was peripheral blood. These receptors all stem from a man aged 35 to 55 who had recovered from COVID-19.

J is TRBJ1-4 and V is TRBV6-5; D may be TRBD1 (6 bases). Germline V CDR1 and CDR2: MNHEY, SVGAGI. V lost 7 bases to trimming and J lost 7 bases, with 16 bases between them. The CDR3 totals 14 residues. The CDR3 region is CASIRGGLGEKLFF. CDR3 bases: TGTGCCAGCATAAGGGGGGGGCTCGGTGAAAAACTGTTTTTT.

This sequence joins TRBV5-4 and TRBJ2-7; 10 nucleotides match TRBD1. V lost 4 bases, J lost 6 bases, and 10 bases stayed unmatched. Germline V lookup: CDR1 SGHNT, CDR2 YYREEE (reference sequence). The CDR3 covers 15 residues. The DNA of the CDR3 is TGTGCCAGCAGCCGAGGACAGGGGGATCTTCGCGAGCAGTACTTC. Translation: CASSRGQGDLREQYF.

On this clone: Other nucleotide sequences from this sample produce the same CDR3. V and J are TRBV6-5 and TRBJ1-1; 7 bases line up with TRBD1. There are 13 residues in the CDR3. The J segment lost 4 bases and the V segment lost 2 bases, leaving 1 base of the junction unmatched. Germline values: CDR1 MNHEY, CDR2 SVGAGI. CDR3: CASSYRQGTEAFF. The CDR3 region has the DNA TGTGCCAGCAGTTACAGACAGGGCACTGAAGCTTTCTTT.

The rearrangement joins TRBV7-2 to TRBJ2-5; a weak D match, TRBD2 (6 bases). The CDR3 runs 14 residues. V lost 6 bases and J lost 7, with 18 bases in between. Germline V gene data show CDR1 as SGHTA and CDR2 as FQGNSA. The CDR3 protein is CASSLMGTQVTQYF. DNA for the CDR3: TGTGCCAGCAGTTTGATGGGGACTCAGGTGACCCAGTACTTC.

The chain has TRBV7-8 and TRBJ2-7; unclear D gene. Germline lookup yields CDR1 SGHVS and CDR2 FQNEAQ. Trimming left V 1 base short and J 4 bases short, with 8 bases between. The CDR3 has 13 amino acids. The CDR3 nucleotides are TGTGCCAGCAGCTTAGGGTCGGGTTACGAGCAGTACTTC. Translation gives CASSLGSGYEQYF. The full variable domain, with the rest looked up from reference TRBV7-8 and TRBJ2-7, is GAGVSQSPRYKVAKRGQDVALRCDPISGHVSLFWYQQALGQGPEFLTYFQNEAQLDKSGLPSDRFFAERPEGSVSTLKIQRTQQEDSAVYLCASSLGSGYEQYFGPGTRLTVT.

CDR3 in DNA: TGTGCCAGCAGTTTGACCGGGACAGGGTGGCCCGGGGAGCTGTTTTTT. It translates to CASSLTGTGWPGELFF. The chain has TRBV27 and TRBJ2-2, with TRBD1 matching over 9 bases. The CDR3 loop spans 16 amino acids. Germline V gene lookup returns CDR1 MNHEY and CDR2 SMNVEV (reference sequence). V was pared by 3 bases and J by 6 bases, with 8 bases of the junction left unmatched.

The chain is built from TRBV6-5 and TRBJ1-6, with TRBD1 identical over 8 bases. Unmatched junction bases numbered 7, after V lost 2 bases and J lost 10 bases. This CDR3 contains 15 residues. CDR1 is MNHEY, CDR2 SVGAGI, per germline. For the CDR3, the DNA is TGTGCCAGCAGTTACCGAGGACAGGGAGGCTCACCCCTCCACTTT. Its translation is CASSYRGQGGSPLHF.

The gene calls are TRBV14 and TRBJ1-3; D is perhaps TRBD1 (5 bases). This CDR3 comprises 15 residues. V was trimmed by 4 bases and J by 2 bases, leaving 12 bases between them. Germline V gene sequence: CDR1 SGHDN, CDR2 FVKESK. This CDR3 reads CASSPARGAGNTIYF. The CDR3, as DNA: TGTGCCAGCAGCCCTGCTAGGGGCGCTGGAAACACCATATATTTT.

The CDR3 DNA is TGTGCCGGGATAAAAACAGGGGTTGGCTACACCTTC. Its protein product is CAGIKTGVGYTF. The gene calls are TRBV30 and TRBJ1-2, with 7 nucleotides matching TRBD1. V trimming: 8 bases; J trimming: 7 bases; junction bases outside the gene matches: 10. CDR3 length equals 12 residues. Germline loops: CDR1 GTSNPN, CDR2 SVGIG (reference sequence). Drawing the rest from reference TRBV30 and TRBJ1-2, the complete variable domain is SQTIHQWPATLVQPVGSPLSLECTVEGTSNPNLYWYRQAAGRGLQLLFYSVGIGQISSEVPQNLSASRPQDRQFILSSKKLLLSDSGFYLCAGIKTGVGYTFGSGTRLTVV.

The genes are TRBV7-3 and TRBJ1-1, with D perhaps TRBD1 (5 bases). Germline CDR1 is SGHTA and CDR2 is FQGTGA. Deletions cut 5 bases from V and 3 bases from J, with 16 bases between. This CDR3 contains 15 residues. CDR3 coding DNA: TGTGCCAGCAGCCCCCAGGGAGGGCGGGACACTGAAGCTTTCTTT. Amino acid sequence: CASSPQGGRDTEAFF.

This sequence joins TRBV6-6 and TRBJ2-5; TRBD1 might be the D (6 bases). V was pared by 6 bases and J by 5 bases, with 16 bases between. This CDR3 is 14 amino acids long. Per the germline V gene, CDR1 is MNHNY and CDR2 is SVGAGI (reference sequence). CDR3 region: CASSRLTGWETQYF. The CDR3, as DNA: TGTGCCAGCAGCCGTTTAACAGGGTGGGAGACCCAGTACTTC.

CDR3 loop: CASSFTLAGGPYEQFF. The CDR3 DNA is TGTGCCAGCAGTTTTACCCTAGCGGGGGGGCCTTATGAGCAGTTCTTC. The V and J genes are TRBV6-5 and TRBJ2-1; 12 bases line up with TRBD2. CDR1 is MNHEY and CDR2 is SVGAGI in the germline V gene. The CDR3 extends over 16 amino acids. V lost 4 bases, J lost 8 bases, and 9 bases stayed unmatched.

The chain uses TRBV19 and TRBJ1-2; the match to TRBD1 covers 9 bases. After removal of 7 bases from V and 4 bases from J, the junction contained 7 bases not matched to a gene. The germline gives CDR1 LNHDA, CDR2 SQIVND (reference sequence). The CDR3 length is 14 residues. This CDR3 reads CASNPGQGFYGYTF. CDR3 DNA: TGTGCCAGTAACCCGGGACAGGGATTCTATGGCTACACCTTC.

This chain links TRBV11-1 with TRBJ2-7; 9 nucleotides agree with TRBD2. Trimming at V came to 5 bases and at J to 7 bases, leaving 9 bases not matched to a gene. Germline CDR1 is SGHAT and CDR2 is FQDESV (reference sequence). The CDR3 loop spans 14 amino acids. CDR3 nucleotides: TGTGCCAGCAGCCAAGTCGCGGGAGGGAGAGAGCAGTACTTC. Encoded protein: CASSQVAGGREQYF.

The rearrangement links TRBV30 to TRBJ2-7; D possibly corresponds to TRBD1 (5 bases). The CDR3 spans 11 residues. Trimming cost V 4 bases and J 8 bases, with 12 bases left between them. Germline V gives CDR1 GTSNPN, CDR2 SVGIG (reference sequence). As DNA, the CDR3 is TGTGCCTGGATCCAGGGATCTCAGCAGTACTTC. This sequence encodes CAWIQGSQQYF.

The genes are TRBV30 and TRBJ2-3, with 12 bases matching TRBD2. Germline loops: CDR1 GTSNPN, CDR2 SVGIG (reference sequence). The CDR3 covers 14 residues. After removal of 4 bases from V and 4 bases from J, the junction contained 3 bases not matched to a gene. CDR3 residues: CAWTPSGRADTQYF. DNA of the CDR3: TGTGCCTGGACGCCTAGCGGGAGGGCAGATACGCAGTATTTT.

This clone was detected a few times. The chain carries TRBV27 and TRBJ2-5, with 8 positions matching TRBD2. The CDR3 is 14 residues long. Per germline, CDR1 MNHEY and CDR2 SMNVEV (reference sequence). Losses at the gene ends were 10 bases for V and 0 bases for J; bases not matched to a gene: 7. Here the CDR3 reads CATRGGSYQETQYF. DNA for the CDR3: TGTGCCACCCGGGGGGGATCGTACCAAGAGACCCAGTACTTC.

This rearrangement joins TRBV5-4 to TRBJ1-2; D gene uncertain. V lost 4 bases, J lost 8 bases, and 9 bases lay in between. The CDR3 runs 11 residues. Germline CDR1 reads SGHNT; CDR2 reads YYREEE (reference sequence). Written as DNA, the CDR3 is TGTGCCAGCAGCCGCGCGGGGGGCTACACCTTC. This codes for CASSRAGGYTF.

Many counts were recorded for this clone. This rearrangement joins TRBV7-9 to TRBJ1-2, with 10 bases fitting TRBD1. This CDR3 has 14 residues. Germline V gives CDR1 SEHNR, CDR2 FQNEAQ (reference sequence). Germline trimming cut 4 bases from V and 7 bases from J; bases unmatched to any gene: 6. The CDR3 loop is CASSSRQGAGGYTF. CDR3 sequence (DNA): TGTGCCAGCAGCTCCAGACAGGGGGCGGGTGGCTACACCTTC.

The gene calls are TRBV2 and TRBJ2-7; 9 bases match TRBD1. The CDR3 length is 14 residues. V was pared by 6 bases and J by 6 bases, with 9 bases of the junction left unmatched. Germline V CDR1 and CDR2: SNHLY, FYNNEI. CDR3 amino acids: CASRRTGVGGEQYF. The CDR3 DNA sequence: TGTGCCAGCAGAAGGACAGGGGTAGGAGGCGAGCAGTACTTC.

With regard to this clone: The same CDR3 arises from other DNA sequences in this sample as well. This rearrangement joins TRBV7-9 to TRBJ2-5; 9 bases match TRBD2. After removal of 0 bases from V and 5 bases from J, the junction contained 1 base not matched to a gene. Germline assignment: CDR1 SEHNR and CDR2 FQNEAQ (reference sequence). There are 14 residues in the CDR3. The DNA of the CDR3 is TGTGCCAGCAGCTTAGCGGCGGGAGGGGAGACCCAGTACTTC. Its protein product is CASSLAAGGETQYF.